This TCR beta chain was profiled in a study of the immune and genomic landscape of osteosarcoma. Primary, local recurrence and metastasis osteosarcoma tumors were taken after treatment from poor-prognosis patients. Produced via immunoSEQ multiplex PCR; TCRdb's table is partial and in-frame only. The table lists several thousand clones, around 80% of them singletons. Whole-study results and caveats: Compared with cold C1, the hot C3 cluster had higher, still-low clonality. About 5 cases had a single hyperexpanded clone dominating the repertoire, all with fewer than 100 T-cell clonotypes. Clonality was low: mean about 0.089, highest around 0.33, suggesting limited expansion.

This clone appeared a few times. The antigen remains unidentified. The CDR3 contains 17 residues. The V gene's germline CDR1 is SNHLY and CDR2 FYNNEI. V lost 2 bases, J lost 0 bases, and 14 bases lay in between. The material sequenced was osteosarcoma tumor tissue from the lung. The sequence was collected from a human donor with osteosarcoma. The V and J genes are TRBV2 and TRBJ1-5; possible D gene TRBD1, 6 bases. CDR3 nucleotide sequence: TGTGCCAGCAGTGAATTGGACAGAATCTATAGCAATCAGCCCCAGCATTTT. Translated: CASSELDRIYSNQPQHF.